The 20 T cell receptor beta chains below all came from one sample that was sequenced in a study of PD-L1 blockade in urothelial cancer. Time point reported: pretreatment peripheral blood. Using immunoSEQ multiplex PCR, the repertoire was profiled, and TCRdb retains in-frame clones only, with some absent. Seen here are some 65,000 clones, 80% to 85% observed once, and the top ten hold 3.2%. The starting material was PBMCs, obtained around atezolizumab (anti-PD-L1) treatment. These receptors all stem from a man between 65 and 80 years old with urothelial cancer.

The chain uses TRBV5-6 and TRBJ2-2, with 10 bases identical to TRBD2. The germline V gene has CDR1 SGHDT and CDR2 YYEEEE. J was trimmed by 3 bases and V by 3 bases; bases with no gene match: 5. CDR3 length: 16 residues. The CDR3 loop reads CASSSLAGVDTGELFF. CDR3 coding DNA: TGTGCCAGCAGCTCCCTAGCGGGAGTGGACACCGGGGAGCTGTTTTTT. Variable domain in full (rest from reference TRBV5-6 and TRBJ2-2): DAGVTQSPTHLIKTRGQQVTLRCSPKSGHDTVSWYQQALGQGPQFIFQYYEEEERQRGNFPDRFSGHQFPNYSSELNVNALLLGDSALYLCASSSLAGVDTGELFFGEGSRLTVL.

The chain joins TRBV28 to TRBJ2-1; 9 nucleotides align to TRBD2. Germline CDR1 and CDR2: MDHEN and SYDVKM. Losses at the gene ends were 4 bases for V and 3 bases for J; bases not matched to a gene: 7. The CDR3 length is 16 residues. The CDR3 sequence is CASSSSSGRSYNEQFF. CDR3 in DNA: TGTGCCAGCAGTTCCTCGAGCGGGAGGAGCTACAATGAGCAGTTCTTC.

The CDR3 is CASSRLAGTDTQYF. CDR3 in DNA: TGTGCCAGCAGCAGACTAGCGGGGACAGATACGCAGTATTTT. The chain combines TRBV6-4 with TRBJ2-3; 11 bases match TRBD2. The V gene end was trimmed by 6 bases and the J gene end by 3 bases; junction bases not matched to a gene: 2. This CDR3 is built from 14 residues. CDR1 is MRHNA, CDR2 SNTAGT, per germline.

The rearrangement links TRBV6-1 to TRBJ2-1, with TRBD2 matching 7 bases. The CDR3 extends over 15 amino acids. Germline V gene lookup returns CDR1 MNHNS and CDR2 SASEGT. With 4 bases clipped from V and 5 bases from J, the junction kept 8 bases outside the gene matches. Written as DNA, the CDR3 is TGTGCCAGCAGTGGCTCCCGGGACTACCACAATGAGCAGTTCTTC. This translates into CASSGSRDYHNEQFF.

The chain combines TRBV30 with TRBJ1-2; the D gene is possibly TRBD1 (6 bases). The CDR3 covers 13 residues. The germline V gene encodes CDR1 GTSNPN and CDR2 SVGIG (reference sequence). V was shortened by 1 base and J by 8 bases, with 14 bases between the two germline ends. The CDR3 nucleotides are TGTGCCTGGAGTGATAAGGGGACACAAGGCTACACCTTC. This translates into CAWSDKGTQGYTF.

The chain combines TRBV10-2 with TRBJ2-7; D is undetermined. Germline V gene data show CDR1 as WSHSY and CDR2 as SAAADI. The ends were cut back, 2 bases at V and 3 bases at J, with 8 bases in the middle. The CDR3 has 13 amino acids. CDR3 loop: CASSEVRNYEQYF. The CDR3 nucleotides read TGCGCCAGCAGTGAGGTCAGAAACTACGAGCAGTACTTC.

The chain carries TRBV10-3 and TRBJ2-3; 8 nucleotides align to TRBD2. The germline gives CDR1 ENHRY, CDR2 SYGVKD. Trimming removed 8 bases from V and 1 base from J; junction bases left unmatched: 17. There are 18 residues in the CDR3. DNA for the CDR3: TGTGCCATCCAGTCAGACGGAGCGGGAGAGGTGGGCACAGATACGCAGTATTTT. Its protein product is CAIQSDGAGEVGTDTQYF.

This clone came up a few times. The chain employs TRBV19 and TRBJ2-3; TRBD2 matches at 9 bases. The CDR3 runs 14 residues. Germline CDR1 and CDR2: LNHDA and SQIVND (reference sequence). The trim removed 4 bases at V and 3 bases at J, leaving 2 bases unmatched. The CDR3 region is CASSSGRGTDTQYF. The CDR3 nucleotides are TGTGCCAGTAGTAGCGGGAGGGGGACAGATACGCAGTATTTT.

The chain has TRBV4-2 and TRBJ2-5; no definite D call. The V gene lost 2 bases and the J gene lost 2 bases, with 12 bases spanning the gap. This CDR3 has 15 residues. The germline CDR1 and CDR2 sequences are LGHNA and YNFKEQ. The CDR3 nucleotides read TGTGCCAGCAGCCAAACGGTCCAGGCTCAAGAGACCCAGTACTTC. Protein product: CASSQTVQAQETQYF.

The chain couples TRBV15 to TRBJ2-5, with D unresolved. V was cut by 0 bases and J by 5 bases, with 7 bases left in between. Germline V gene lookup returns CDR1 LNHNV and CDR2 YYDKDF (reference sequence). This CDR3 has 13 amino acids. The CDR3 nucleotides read TGTGCCACCAGCAGAGATGAGGAGGAGACCCAGTACTTC. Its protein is CATSRDEEETQYF.

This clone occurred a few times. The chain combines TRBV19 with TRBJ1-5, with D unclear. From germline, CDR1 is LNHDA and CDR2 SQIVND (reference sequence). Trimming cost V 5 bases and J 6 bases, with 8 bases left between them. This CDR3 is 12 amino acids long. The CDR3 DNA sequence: TGTGCCAGTAGTCCTTCGAGTCAGCCCCAGCATTTT. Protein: CASSPSSQPQHF.

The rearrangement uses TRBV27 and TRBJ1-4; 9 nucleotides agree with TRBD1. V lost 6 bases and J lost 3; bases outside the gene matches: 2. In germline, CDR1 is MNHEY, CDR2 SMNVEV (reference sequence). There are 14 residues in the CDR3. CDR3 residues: CASRTGGANEKLFF. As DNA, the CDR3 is TGTGCCAGCAGGACAGGGGGTGCTAATGAAAAACTGTTTTTT.

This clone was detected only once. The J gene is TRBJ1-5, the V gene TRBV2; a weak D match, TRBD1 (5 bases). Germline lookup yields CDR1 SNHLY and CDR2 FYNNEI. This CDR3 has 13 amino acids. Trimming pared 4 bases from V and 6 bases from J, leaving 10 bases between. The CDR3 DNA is TGTGCCAGCAGTGCGGACAAGGGTCAGCCCCAGCATTTT. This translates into CASSADKGQPQHF. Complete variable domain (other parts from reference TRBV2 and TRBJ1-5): EPEVTQTPSHQVTQMGQEVILRCVPISNHLYFYWYRQILGQKVEFLVSFYNNEISEKSEIFDDQFSVERPDGSNFTLKIRSTKLEDSAMYFCASSADKGQPQHFGDGTRLSIL.

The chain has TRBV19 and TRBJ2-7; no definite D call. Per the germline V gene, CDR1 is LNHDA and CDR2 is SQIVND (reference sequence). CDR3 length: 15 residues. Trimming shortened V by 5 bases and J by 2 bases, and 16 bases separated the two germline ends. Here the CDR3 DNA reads TGTGCCAGTAGTCCCGAAGCGTCTGGAACCTACGAGCAGTACTTC. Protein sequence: CASSPEASGTYEQYF.

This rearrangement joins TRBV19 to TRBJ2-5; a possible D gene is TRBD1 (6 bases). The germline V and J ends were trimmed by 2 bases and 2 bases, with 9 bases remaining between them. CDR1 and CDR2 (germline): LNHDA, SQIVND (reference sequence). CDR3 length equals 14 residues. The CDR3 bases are TGTGCCAGTAGTATATCAGGACAGCAAGAGACCCAGTACTTC. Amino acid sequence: CASSISGQQETQYF.

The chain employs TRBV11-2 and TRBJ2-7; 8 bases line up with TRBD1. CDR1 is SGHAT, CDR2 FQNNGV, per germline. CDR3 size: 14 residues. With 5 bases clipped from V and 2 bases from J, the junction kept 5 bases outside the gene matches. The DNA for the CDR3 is TGTGCCAGCAGCCGGACAGGGCCCGCCTACGAGCAGTACTTC. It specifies CASSRTGPAYEQYF.

CDR3 nucleotides: TGCAGCGCCCCGTATAGCGGGAACCCAGATACGCAGTATTTT. Translation gives CSAPYSGNPDTQYF. The chain employs TRBV29-1 and TRBJ2-3; TRBD2 matches at 8 bases. This CDR3 is 14 amino acids long. The V segment lost 7 bases and the J segment 4 bases; nucleotides outside the gene matches: 10. Germline V gene lookup returns CDR1 SQVTM and CDR2 ANQGSEA.

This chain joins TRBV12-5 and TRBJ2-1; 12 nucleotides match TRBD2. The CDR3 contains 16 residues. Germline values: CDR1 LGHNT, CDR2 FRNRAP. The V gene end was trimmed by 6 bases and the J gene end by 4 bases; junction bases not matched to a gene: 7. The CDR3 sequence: CASGSTSGRNYNEQFF. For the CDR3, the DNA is TGTGCTAGTGGGTCGACTAGCGGGAGAAATTACAATGAGCAGTTCTTC.

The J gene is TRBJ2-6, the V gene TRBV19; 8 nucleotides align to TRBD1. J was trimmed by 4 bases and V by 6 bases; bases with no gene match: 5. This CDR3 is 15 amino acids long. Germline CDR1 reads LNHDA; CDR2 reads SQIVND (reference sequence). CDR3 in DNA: TGTGCCAGTAGCGACAGGGGCACAGGGGCCAACGTCCTGACTTTC. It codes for CASSDRGTGANVLTF.

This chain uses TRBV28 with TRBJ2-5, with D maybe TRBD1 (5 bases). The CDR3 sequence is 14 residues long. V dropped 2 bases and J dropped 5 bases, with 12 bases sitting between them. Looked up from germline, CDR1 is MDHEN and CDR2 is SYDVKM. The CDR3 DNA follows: TGTGCCAGCAGTTTACGGACACTACGGGAGACCCAGTACTTC. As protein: CASSLRTLRETQYF.